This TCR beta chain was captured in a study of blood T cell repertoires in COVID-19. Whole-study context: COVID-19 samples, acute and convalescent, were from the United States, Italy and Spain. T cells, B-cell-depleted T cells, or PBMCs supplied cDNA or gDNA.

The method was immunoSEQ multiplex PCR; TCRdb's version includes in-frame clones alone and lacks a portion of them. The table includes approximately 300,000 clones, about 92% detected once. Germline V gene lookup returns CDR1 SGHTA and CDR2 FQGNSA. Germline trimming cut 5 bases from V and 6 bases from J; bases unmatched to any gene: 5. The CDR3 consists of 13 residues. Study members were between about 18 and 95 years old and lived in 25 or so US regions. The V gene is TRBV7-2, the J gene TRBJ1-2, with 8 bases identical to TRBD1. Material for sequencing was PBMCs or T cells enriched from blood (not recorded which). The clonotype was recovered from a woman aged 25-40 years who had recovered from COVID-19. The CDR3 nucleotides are TGTGCCAGCAGCCAAGACAGGGGAGATGGCTACACCTTC. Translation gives CASSQDRGDGYTF.